This T cell receptor (beta chain) was retrieved from a study of T cell responses to AZD1222 COVID-19 vaccine. Study observations and caveats: Clonal diversity was possibly underestimated, and white British individuals and females predominated among donors.

A remark on this clone: The antigen remains undetermined.

The CDR3 runs to 16 residues. Germline values: CDR1 SGHRS, CDR2 YFSETQ. J lost 0 bases, V lost 4 bases, and 8 bases had no gene match. TCRdb keeps only in-frame clones here, not all; method: immunoSEQ multiplex PCR. The profile covers approximately 190,000 clones, with around 93% appearing a single time and roughly a tenth taken by the ten largest. The chain recombines TRBV5-1 with TRBJ2-3; TRBD2 aligns across 7 bases. The input for sequencing was peripheral blood, taken on day 0 of AZD1222 vaccination. The TCR was taken from an adult in good health. As DNA, the CDR3 is TGCGCCAGCAGCCCATCCCCTAGCGGTAGCACAGATACGCAGTATTTT. Residues: CASSPSPSGSTDTQYF.